This T cell receptor beta chain is drawn from a study of blood T cells in healthy people across ages. Study-level information: Roughly one uniquely barcoded beta molecule per two T cells was captured.

The CDR3 is made up of 14 amino acids. Germline-derived CDR1 and CDR2 are MNHNY and SVGAGI (reference sequence). With V trimmed by 10 bases and J by 0 bases, 2 bases remained unmatched. The authors ran a second PCR of about 6 to 11 cycles using a sample-barcoded 5' primer and a J-beta primer mix. Every single cDNA molecule received a tag from a template-switch adaptor with 12 random nucleotides. Each CDR3 protein is one row after TCRdb ran MiXCR on the 5' RACE reads. The sample holds over 600,000 distinct CDR3 sequences, about 61% seen once. The sample consisted of blood. This sequence was found in a man aged 35-49 years in good health. The rearrangement links TRBV6-6 to TRBJ2-2, with 10 positions matching TRBD1. The CDR3 here is CATGTGANTGELFF. The DNA for the CDR3 is TGTGCCACAGGGACAGGGGCGAACACCGGGGAGCTGTTTTTT.